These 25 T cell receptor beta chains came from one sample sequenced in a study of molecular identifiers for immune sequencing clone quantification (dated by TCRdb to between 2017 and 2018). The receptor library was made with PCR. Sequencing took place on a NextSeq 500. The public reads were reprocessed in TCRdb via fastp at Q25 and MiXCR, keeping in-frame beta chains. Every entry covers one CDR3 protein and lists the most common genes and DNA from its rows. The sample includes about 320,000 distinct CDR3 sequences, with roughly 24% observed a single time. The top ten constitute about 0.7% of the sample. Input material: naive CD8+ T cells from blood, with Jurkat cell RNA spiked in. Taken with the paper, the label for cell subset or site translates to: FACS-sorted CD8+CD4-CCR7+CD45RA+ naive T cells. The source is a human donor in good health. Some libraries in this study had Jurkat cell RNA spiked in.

The CDR3 reads CSARDLGLVRGEQYF. As DNA, the CDR3 is TGCAGTGCTAGAGATTTGGGACTAGTCAGGGGGGAGCAGTACTTC. This rearrangement joins TRBV20-1 to TRBJ2-7, with a tentative D call TRBD2 (8 bases). V lost 0 bases and J 7 bases, leaving 19 bases between the germline ends. The CDR3 runs 15 residues. The germline CDR1 and CDR2 sequences are DFQATT and SNEGSKA (reference sequence).

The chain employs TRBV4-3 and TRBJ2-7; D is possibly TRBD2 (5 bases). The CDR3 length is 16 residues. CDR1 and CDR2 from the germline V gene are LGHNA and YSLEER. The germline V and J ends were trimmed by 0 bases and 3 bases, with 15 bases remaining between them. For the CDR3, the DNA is TGCGCCAGCAGCCAAGATTTCCTGGGAGCGTACTACGAGCAGTACTTC. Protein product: CASSQDFLGAYYEQYF.

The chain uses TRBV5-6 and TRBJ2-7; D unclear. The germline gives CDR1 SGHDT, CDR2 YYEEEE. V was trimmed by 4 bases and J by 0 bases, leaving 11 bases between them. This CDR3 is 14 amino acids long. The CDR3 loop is CASSPTENSYEQYF. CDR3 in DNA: TGTGCCAGCAGCCCGACCGAGAACTCCTACGAGCAGTACTTC.

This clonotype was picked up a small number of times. CDR3 protein: CASRLGLAVRQYF. The CDR3 region has the DNA TGTGCCAGCAGACTTGGACTAGCGGTTCGGCAGTACTTC. The chain couples TRBV3-1 to TRBJ2-7; TRBD2 aligns across 10 bases. V dropped 6 bases and J dropped 9; count of bases not matched to a gene: 8. The CDR3 loop spans 13 amino acids. The germline V gene has CDR1 LGHDT and CDR2 YNNKEL (reference sequence).

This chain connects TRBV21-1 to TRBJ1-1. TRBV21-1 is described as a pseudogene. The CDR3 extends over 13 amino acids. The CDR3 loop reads CASSIQEVAEAFF. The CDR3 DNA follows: TGTGCCAGCAGCATCCAGGAGGTGGCTGAAGCTTTCTTT.

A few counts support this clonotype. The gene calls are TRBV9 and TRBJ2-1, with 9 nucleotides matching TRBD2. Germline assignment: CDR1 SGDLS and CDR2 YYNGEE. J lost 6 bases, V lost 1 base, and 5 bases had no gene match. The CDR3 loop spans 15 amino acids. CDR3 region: CASSVTPGLANEQFF. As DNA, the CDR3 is TGTGCCAGCAGCGTAACTCCGGGACTAGCCAATGAGCAGTTCTTC.

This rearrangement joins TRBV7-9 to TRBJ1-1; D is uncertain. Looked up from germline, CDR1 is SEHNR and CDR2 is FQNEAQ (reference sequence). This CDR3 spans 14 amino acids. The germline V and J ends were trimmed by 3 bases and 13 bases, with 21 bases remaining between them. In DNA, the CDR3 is TGTGCCAGCAGCTTTGACGCGGCGCTGGTTCAAGTTTTCTTT. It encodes CASSFDAALVQVFF. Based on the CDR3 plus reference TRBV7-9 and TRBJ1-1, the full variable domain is DTGVSQNPRHKITKRGQNVTFRCDPISEHNRLYWYRQTLGQGPEFLTYFQNEAQLEKSRLLSDRFSAERPKGSFSTLEIQRTEQGDSAMYLCASSFDAALVQVFFGQGTRLTVV.

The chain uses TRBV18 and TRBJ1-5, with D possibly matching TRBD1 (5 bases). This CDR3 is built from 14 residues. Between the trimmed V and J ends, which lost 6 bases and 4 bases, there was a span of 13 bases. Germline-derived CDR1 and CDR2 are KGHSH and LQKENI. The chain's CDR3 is CASSRGGGNQPQHF. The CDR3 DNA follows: TGTGCCAGCTCTCGCGGGGGGGGAAATCAGCCCCAGCATTTT. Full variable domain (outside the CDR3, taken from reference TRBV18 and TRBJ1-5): NAGVMQNPRHLVRRRGQEARLRCSPMKGHSHVYWYRQLPEEGLKFMVYLQKENIIDESGMPKERFSAEFPKEGPSILRIQQVVRGDSAAYFCASSRGGGNQPQHFGDGTRLSIL.

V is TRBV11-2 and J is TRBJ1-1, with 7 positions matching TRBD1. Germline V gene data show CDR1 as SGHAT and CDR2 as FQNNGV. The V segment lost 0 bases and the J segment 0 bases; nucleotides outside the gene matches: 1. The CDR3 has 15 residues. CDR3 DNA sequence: TGTGCCAGCAGCTTAGAGGACAGGATGAACACTGAAGCTTTCTTT. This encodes CASSLEDRMNTEAFF.

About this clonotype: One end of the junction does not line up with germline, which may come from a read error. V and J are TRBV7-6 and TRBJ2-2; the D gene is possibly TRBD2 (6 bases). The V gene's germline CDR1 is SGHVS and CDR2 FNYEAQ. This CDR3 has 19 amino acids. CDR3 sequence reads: CASSLAIRSREWGTRELFF. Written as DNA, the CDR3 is TGTGCCAGCAGCTTAGCGATCAGGTCTCGGGAGTGGGGCACCAGGGAGCTGTTTTTT. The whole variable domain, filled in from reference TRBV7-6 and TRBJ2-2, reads GAGVSQSPRYKVTKRGQDVALRCDPISGHVSLYWYRQALGQGPEFLTYFNYEAQQDKSGLPNDRFSAERPEGSISTLTIQRTEQRDSAMYRCASSLAIRSREWGTRELFFGEGSRLTVL.

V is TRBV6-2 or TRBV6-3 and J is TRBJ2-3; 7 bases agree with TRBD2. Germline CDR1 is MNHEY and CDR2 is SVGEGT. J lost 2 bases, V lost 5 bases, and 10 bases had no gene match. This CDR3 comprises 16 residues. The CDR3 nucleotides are TGTGCCAGCAGTACCCCCTTGGCGGGGGACACAGATACGCAGTATTTT. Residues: CASSTPLAGDTDTQYF.

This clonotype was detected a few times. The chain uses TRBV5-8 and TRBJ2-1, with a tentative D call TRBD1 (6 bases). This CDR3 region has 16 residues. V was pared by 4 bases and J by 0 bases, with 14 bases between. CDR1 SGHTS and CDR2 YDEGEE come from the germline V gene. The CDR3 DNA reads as TGTGCCAGCAGCAGCATACAGGGCATCTCCTACAATGAGCAGTTCTTC. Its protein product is CASSSIQGISYNEQFF.

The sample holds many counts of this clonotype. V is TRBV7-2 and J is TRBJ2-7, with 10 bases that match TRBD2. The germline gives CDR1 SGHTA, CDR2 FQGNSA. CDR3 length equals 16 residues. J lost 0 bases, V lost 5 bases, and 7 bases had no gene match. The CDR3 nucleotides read TGTGCCAGCAGCCCCGAAGCGGGGGGGAGCTCCTACGAGCAGTACTTC. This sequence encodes CASSPEAGGSSYEQYF.

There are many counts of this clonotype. The CDR3, as DNA: TGCGCCAGCAGCCCGACCCCCTCCTACGAGCAGTACTTC. Translated: CASSPTPSYEQYF. The chain has TRBV4-3 and TRBJ2-7, with D unresolved. The CDR3 is made up of 13 amino acids. Trimming removed 4 bases from V and 0 bases from J, with 7 bases in between. CDR1 and CDR2 from the germline V gene are LGHNA and YSLEER.

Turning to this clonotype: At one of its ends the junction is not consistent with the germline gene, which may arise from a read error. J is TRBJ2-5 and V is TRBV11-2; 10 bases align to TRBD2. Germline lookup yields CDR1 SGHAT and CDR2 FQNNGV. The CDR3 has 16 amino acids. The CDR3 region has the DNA TGTGCCAGCAGCCCTGGGACTAGCGAAAAGAAAGAGCCCCAGTACTTC. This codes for CASSPGTSEKKEPQYF.

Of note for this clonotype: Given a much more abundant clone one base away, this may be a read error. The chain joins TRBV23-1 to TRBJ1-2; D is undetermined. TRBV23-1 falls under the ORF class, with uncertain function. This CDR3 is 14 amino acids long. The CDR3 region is CASRQSLANYGYTF. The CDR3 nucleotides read TGCGCCAGCAGACAATCGCTGGCTAACTATGGCTACACCTTC.

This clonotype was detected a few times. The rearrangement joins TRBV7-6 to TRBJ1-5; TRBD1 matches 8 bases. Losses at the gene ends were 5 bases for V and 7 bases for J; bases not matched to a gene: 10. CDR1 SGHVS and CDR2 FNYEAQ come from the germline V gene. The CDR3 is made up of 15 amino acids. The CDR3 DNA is TGTGCCAGCAGCCCCGGACAGGGCGGGGGACAGCCCCAGCATTTT. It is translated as CASSPGQGGGQPQHF.

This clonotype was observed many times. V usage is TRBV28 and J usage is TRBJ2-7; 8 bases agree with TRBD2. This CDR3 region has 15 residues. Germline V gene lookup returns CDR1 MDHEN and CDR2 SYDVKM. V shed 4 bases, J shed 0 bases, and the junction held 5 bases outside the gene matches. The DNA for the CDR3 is TGTGCCAGCAGTTCCCCGGGGGGGGCCTCCTACGAGCAGTACTTC. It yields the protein CASSSPGGASYEQYF. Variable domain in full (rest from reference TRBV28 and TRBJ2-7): DVKVTQSSRYLVKRTGEKVFLECVQDMDHENMFWYRQDPGLGLRLIYFSYDVKMKEKGDIPEGYSVSREKKERFSLILESASTNQTSMYLCASSSPGGASYEQYFGPGTRLTVT.

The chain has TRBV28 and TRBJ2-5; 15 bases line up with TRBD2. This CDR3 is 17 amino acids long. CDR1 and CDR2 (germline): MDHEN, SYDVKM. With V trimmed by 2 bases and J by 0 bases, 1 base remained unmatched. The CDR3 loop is CASSLRTSGRDQETQYF. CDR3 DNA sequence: TGTGCCAGCAGTTTACGGACTAGCGGGAGGGACCAAGAGACCCAGTACTTC.

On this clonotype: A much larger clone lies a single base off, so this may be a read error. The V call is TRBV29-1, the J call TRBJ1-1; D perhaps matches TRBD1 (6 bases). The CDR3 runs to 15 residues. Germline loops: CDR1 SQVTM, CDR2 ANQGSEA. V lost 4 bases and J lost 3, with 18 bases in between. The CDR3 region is CSVAGGAPIDTEAFF. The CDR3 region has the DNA TGCAGCGTTGCTGGGGGGGCCCCGATAGACACTGAAGCTTTCTTT.

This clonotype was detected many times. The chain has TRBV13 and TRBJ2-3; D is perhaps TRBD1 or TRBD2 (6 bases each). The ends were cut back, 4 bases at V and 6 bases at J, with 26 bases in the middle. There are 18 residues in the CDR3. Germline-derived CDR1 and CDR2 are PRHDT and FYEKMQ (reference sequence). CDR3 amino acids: CASSSDGKGGVQTDTQYF. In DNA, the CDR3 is TGTGCCAGCAGCTCAGACGGCAAGGGGGGCGTTCAGACCGATACGCAGTATTTT. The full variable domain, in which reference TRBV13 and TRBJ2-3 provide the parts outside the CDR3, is AAGVIQSPRHLIKEKRETATLKCYPIPRHDTVYWYQQGPGQDPQFLISFYEKMQSDKGSIPDRFSAQQFSDYHSELNMSSLELGDSALYFCASSSDGKGGVQTDTQYFGPGTRLTVL.

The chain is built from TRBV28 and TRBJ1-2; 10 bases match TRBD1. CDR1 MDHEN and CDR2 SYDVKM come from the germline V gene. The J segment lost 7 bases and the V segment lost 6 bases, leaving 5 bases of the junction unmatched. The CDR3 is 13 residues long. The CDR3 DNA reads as TGTGCCAGCAGGACAGGGGGCAGCTTTGGCTACACCTTC. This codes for CASRTGGSFGYTF.

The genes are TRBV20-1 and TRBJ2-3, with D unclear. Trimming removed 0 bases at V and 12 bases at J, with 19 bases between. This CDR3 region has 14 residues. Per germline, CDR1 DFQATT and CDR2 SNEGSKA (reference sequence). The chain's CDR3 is CSARDQAQLDPQYF. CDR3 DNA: TGCAGTGCTAGAGATCAGGCCCAGTTAGATCCCCAGTATTTT.

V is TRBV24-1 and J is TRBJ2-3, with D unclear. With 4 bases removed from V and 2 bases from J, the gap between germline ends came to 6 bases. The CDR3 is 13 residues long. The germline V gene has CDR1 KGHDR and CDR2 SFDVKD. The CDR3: CATSDGFTDTQYF. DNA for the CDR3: TGTGCCACCAGTGACGGTTTCACAGATACGCAGTATTTT.

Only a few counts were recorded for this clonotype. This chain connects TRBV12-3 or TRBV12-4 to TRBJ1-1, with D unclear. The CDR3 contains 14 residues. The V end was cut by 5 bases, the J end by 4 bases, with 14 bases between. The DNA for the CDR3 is TGTGCCAGCAGTGCAAGGGCCCGTAGCACTGAAGCTTTCTTT. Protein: CASSARARSTEAFF.